What follows are 6 T cell receptor beta chains derived from one specimen sequenced in a study of neurological immune-mediated disorders. Time point of the sample: longitudinal time-point 2. TCRdb re-derived calls from the 5' RACE reads in MiXCR, one entry per CDR3 protein. The sample holds about 80,000 distinct CDR3 sequences; nearly 6% are singletons and the top ten take 7.9%. The sequencing sample was made of PBMCs. The receptors were gathered from a woman in her fifties or sixties with multiple sclerosis.

This clonotype was counted ten times or more. The chain is built from TRBV7-2 and TRBJ2-3; D perhaps matches TRBD2 (5 bases). V shed 4 bases and J shed 0 bases, with 11 bases lying between them. The CDR3 extends over 15 amino acids. CDR1 is SGHTA, CDR2 FQGNSA, per germline. This chain's CDR3 is CASSSQLGSTDTQYF. In DNA, the CDR3 is TGTGCCAGCAGCTCACAACTAGGCAGCACAGATACGCAGTATTTT. Complete variable domain (other parts from reference TRBV7-2 and TRBJ2-3): GAGVSQSPSNKVTEKGKDVELRCDPISGHTALYWYRQSLGQGLEFLIYFQGNSAPDKSGLPSDRFSAERTGGSVSTLTIQRTQQEDSAVYLCASSSQLGSTDTQYFGPGTRLTVL.

The table lists this clonotype with many counts. J is TRBJ1-1 and V is TRBV10-3; D gene ambiguous. Germline V gene data show CDR1 as ENHRY and CDR2 as SYGVKD. This CDR3 is built from 13 residues. V lost 2 bases and J 4 bases, leaving 8 bases between the germline ends. The CDR3 DNA follows: TGTGCCATCAGTGAGGATTATCTCACTGAAGCTTTCTTT. Translation gives CAISEDYLTEAFF.

V and J are TRBV6-6 and TRBJ2-7; D is perhaps TRBD2 (7 bases). V was trimmed by 10 bases and J by 5 bases, leaving 24 bases between them. Per germline, CDR1 MNHNY and CDR2 SVGAGI (reference sequence). The length of the CDR3 is 15 residues. This chain's CDR3 is CATQKAPTGGNEQYF. CDR3 DNA: TGTGCCACCCAGAAGGCTCCGACGGGGGGCAACGAGCAGTACTTC.

This clonotype was seen repeatedly, ten times or more. Written as DNA, the CDR3 is TGCGCCAGCAGCCAAGAGAGTGCCCTGGCGGCGGCCCAGTACTTC. Amino acid sequence: CASSQESALAAAQYF. The chain carries TRBV4-1 and TRBJ2-5; D not resolved. The V gene's germline CDR1 is MGHRA and CDR2 YSYEKL. V lost 0 bases, J lost 9 bases, and 17 bases lay in between. The CDR3 is 15 residues long.

In this sample, this clonotype turned up many times. This chain joins TRBV7-2 and TRBJ2-2; D ambiguous. The CDR3 spans 14 residues. Germline-derived CDR1 and CDR2 are SGHTA and FQGNSA. The germline V and J ends were trimmed by 3 bases and 13 bases, with 18 bases remaining between them. The CDR3 DNA reads as TGTGCCAGCAGCTTGGATGCTATTGGAGTTGGGCTGTTTTTT. Amino acid sequence: CASSLDAIGVGLFF. Variable domain in full (rest from reference TRBV7-2 and TRBJ2-2): GAGVSQSPSNKVTEKGKDVELRCDPISGHTALYWYRQSLGQGLEFLIYFQGNSAPDKSGLPSDRFSAERTGGSVSTLTIQRTQQEDSAVYLCASSLDAIGVGLFFGEGSRLTVL.

This clonotype was seen many times. V usage is TRBV7-8 and J usage is TRBJ2-7; 10 bases agree with TRBD1. Germline V lookup: CDR1 SGHVS, CDR2 FQNEAQ. CDR3 length: 12 residues. The ends lost 8 bases at V and 6 bases at J; junction bases unmatched: 4. The CDR3 coding sequence is TGTGCCAGCGGGACAGGGGACCGCGAGCAGTACTTC. Its translation is CASGTGDREQYF.